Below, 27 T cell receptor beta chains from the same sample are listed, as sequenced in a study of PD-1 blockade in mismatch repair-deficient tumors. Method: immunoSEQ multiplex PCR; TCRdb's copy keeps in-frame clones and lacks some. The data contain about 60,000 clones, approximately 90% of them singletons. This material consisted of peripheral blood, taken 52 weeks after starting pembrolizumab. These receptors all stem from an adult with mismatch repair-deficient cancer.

The CDR3 loop is CASSLAFSFYEQYF. The CDR3 DNA is TGTGCCAGCAGCTTGGCCTTCTCTTTCTACGAGCAGTACTTC. This chain joins TRBV5-4 and TRBJ2-7; D unresolved. CDR3 length equals 14 residues. From germline, CDR1 is SGHNT and CDR2 YYREEE (reference sequence). The V end was cut by 0 bases, the J end by 3 bases, with 10 bases between.

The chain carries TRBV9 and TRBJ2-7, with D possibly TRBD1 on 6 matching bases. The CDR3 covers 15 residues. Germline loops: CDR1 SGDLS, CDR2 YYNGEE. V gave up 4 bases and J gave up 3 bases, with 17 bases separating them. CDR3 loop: CASSPPGQTIYEQYF. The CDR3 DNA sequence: TGTGCCAGCAGCCCGCCCGGACAGACGATCTACGAGCAGTACTTC.

The CDR3 DNA reads as TGTGCCAGCAGCATTAGCGTTAATGAGCAGTTCTTC. It yields the protein CASSISVNEQFF. This chain links TRBV9 with TRBJ2-1; D might be TRBD2 (5 bases). V was shortened by 4 bases and J by 7 bases, with 9 bases between the two germline ends. The V gene's germline CDR1 is SGDLS and CDR2 YYNGEE. The CDR3 is made up of 12 amino acids.

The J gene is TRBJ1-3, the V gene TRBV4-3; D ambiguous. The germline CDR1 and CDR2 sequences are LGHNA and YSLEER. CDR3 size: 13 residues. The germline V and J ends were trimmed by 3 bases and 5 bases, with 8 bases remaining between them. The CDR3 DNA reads TGCGCCAGCAGCCACCTCGACAGAAACACCATATATTTT. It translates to CASSHLDRNTIYF.

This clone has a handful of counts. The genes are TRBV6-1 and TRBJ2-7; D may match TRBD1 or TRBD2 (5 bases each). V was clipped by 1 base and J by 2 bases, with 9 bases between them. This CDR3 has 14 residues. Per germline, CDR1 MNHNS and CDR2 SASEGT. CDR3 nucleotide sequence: TGTGCCAGCAGTGAAGTTAGGGGACCCTACGAGCAGTACTTC. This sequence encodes CASSEVRGPYEQYF.

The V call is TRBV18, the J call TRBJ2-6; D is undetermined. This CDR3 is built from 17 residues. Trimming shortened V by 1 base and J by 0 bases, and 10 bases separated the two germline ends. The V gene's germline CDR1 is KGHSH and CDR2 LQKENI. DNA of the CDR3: TGTGCCAGCTCACCACAGATGACCTTCTCTGGGGCCAACGTCCTGACTTTC. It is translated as CASSPQMTFSGANVLTF.

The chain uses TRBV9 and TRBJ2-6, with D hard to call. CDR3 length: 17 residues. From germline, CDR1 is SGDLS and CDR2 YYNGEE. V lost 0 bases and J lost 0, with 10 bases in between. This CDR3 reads CASSVAGRLSGANVLTF. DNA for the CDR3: TGTGCCAGCAGCGTAGCTGGGCGACTCTCTGGGGCCAACGTCCTGACTTTC.

This chain's CDR3 is CACRDGLAELYNEQFF. The CDR3 nucleotides read TGTGCCTGTAGAGACGGACTAGCGGAGCTTTACAATGAGCAGTTCTTC. V and J are TRBV30 and TRBJ2-1, with TRBD2 matching 10 bases. Looked up from germline, CDR1 is GTSNPN and CDR2 is SVGIG (reference sequence). V lost 6 bases, J lost 4 bases, and 12 bases stayed unmatched. This CDR3 has 16 amino acids.

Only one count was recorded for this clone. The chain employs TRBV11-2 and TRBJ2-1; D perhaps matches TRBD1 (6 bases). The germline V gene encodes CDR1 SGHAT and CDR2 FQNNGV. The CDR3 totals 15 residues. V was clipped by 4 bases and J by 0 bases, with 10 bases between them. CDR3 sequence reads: CASSSTDSSYNEQFF. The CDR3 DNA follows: TGTGCCAGCAGCTCCACGGACAGCTCCTACAATGAGCAGTTCTTC.

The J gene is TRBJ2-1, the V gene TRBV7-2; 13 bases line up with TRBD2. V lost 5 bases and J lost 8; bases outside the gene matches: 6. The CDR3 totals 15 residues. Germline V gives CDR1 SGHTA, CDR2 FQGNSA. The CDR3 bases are TGTGCCAGCAGCACTAGCGGGAGGGATGGAGATGAGCAGTTCTTC. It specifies CASSTSGRDGDEQFF.

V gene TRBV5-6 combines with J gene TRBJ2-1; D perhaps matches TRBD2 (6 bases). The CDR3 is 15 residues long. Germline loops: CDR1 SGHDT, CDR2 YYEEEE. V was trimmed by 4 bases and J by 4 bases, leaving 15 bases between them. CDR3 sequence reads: CASSGGSLVYNEQFF. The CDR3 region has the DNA TGTGCCAGCAGCGGGGGGTCGCTAGTATACAATGAGCAGTTCTTC.

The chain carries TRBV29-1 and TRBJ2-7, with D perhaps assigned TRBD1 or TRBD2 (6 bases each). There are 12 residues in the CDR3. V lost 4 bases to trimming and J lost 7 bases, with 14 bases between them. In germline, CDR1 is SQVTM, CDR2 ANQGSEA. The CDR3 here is CSVVGGAGEQYF. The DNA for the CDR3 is TGCAGCGTTGTAGGGGGTGCGGGAGAGCAGTACTTC.

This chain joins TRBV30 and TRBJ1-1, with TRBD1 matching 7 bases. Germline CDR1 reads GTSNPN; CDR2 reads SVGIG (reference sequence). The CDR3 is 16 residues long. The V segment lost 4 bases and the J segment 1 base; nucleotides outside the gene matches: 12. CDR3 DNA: TGTGCCTGGAACATCTGGCCAGGGGGTGGGAACACTGAAGCTTTCTTT. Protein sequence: CAWNIWPGGGNTEAFF.

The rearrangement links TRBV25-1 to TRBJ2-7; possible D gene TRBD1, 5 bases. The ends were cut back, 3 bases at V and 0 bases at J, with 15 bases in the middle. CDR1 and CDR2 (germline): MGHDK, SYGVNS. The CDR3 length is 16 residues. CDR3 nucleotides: TGTGCCAGCAGTGATAGTGGCCAGGGTAGCTCCTACGAGCAGTACTTC. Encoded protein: CASSDSGQGSSYEQYF.

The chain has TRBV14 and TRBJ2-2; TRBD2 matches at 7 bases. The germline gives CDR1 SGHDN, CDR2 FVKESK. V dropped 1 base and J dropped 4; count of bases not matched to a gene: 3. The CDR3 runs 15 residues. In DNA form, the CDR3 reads TGTGCCAGCAGCCAAGTGGCGGGAGTCACCGGGGAGCTGTTTTTT. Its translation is CASSQVAGVTGELFF.

The CDR3 is CASSLVPSGRALYNEQFF. CDR3 nucleotide sequence: TGTGCCAGCAGCTTAGTTCCTAGCGGGAGGGCCCTTTACAATGAGCAGTTCTTC. V usage is TRBV7-6 and J usage is TRBJ2-1, with 12 nucleotides matching TRBD2. This CDR3 region has 18 residues. V dropped 1 base and J dropped 4; count of bases not matched to a gene: 8. Germline CDR1 reads SGHVS; CDR2 reads FNYEAQ.

The DNA for the CDR3 is TGTGCCAGTACCTTAGCGGGATCGGGCAATGAGCAGTTCTTC. Protein: CASTLAGSGNEQFF. The rearrangement uses TRBV19 and TRBJ2-1, with 8 bases matching TRBD2. Germline V gene lookup returns CDR1 LNHDA and CDR2 SQIVND (reference sequence). Trimming removed 7 bases from V and 6 bases from J; junction bases left unmatched: 8. There are 14 residues in the CDR3.

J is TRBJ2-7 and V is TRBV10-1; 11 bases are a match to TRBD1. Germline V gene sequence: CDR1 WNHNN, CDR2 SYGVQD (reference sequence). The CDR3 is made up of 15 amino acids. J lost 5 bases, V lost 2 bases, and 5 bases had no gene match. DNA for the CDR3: TGCGCCAGCAGTGAGGGGACAGGGGGGAAGAACGAGCAGTACTTC. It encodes CASSEGTGGKNEQYF.

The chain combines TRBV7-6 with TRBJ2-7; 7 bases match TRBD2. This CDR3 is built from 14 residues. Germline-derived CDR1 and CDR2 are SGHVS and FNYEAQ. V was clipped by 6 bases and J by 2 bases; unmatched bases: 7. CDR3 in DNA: TGTGCCAGCAGTCCTAGCGGCTCGACCTACGAGCAGTACTTC. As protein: CASSPSGSTYEQYF.

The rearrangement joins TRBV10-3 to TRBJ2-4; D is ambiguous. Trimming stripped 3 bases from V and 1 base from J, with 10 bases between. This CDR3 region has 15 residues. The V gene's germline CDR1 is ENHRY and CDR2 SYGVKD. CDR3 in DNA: TGTGCCATCAGTGACCAAAACGGGGCCAAAAACATTCAGTACTTC. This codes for CAISDQNGAKNIQYF.

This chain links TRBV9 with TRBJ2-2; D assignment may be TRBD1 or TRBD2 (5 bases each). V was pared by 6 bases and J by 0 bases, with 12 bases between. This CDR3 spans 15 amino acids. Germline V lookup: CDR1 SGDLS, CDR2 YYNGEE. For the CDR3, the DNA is TGTGCCAGCACGGACCGGGGACCGAACACCGGGGAGCTGTTTTTT. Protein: CASTDRGPNTGELFF.

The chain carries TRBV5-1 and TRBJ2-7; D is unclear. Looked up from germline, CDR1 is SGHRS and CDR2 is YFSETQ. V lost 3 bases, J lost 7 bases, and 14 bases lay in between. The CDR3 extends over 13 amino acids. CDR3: CASSYKPEGEQYF. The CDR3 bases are TGCGCCAGCAGCTACAAGCCCGAAGGGGAGCAGTACTTC.

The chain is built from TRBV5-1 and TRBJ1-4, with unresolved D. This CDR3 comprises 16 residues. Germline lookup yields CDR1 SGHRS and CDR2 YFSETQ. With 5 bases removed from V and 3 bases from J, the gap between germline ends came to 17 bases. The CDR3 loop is CASRKVYRSPNEKLFF. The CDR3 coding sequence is TGCGCCAGCAGAAAGGTATATCGGTCCCCTAATGAAAAACTGTTTTTT. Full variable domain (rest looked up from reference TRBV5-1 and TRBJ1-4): KAGVTQTPRYLIKTRGQQVTLSCSPISGHRSVSWYQQTPGQGLQFLFEYFSETQRNKGNFPGRFSGRQFSNSRSEMNVSTLELGDSALYLCASRKVYRSPNEKLFFGSGTQLSVL.

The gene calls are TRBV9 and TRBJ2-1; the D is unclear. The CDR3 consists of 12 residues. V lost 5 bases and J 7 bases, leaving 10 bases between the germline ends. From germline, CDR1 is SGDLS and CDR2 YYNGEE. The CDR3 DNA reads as TGTGCCAGCAGATCCAACGGGAATGAGCAGTTCTTC. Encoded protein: CASRSNGNEQFF. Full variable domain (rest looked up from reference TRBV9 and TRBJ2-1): DSGVTQTPKHLITATGQRVTLRCSPRSGDLSVYWYQQSLDQGLQFLIQYYNGEERAKGNILERFSAQQFPDLHSELNLSSLELGDSALYFCASRSNGNEQFFGPGTRLTVL.

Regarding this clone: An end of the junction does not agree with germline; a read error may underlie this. The CDR3 spells CASSKGNTIYF. DNA of the CDR3: TGTGCCAGCAGCAAAGGAAACACCATATATTTT. V gene TRBV4-1 combines with J gene TRBJ1-3, with unresolved D. This CDR3 region has 11 residues. CDR1 is MGHRA, CDR2 YSYEKL, per germline.

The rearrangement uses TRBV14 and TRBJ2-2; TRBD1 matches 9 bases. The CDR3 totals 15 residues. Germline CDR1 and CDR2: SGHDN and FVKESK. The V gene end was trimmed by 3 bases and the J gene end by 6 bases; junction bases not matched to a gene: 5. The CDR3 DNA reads TGTGCCAGCAGCCAGGCTCGGACAGGGGCCGGGGAGCTGTTTTTT. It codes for CASSQARTGAGELFF.

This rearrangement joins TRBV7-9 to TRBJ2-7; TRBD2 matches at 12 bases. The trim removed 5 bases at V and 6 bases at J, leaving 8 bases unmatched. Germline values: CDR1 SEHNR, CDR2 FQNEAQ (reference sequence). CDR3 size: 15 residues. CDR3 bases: TGTGCCAGCAGCCCGCGGACTAGCGGGACAGGCGAGCAGTACTTC. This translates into CASSPRTSGTGEQYF.